Listed below are T cell receptor beta chains from one sample, sequenced in a study of neurological immune-mediated disorders. One entry per CDR3 protein, called by TCRdb with MiXCR from the 5' RACE reads. The sample holds about 66,000 distinct CDR3 sequences, roughly 3.9% seen once. The sequencing input was PBMCs. The receptors come from a man aged 25-40 years with multiple sclerosis. Each CDR3 is given with its conserved first and last residue. A D gene is named only where the DNA matches it firmly. Not every row has a clone size; where given, it reads once, few, many or a size class.

d_call,j_call,v_call,clone_size,cdr3_nt,cdr3_aa
NA,TRBJ1-2,TRBV6-5,many,TGTGCCAGCCAAGGGGGAGGCTATGGCTACACCTTC,CASQGGGYGYTF
TRBD2,TRBJ2-1,TRBV15,many,TGTGCCACCAGCAGACGGCGGGGGGACGACAATGAGCAGTTCTTC,CATSRRRGDDNEQFF
TRBD2,TRBJ2-1,TRBV4-1,many,TGCGCCAGCAGCCCGCGAGCGGGGGGGCGGGATGAGCAGTTCTTC,CASSPRAGGRDEQFF
NA,TRBJ2-1,TRBV5-1,many,TGCGCCAGCAGGTTCCTGGCGGGTCCCGGGTGGAATGAGCAGTTCTTC,CASRFLAGPGWNEQFF
TRBD2,TRBJ2-7,TRBV10-3,NA,TGTGCCATCCGGGAGGCAGGAAAAATCTACGAGCAGTACTTC,CAIREAGKIYEQYF
NA,TRBJ1-3,TRBV14,many,TGTGCCAGCAGCCAGCCGGGACGCGACTCTGGAAACACCATATATTTT,CASSQPGRDSGNTIYF
TRBD1,TRBJ2-7,TRBV20-1,many,TGCAGTGCTAGAGATCTTAACAGGGGTTACGAGCAGTACTTC,CSARDLNRGYEQYF
TRBD1,TRBJ2-7,TRBV5-1,many,TGCGCCAGCAGCGGACCGGGACAGGGCTACGAGCAGTACTTC,CASSGPGQGYEQYF
NA,TRBJ2-1,TRBV15,many,TGTGCCACCAGCACACGCAGAAGCTCCTACAATGAGCAGTTCTTC,CATSTRRSSYNEQFF
NA,TRBJ2-1,TRBV20-1,few,TGCAGTGCTGGGGACCACAGGGAATCCTACAATGAGCAGTTCTTC,CSAGDHRESYNEQFF
NA,TRBJ2-3,TRBV12-3/TRBV12-4,many,TGTGCCAGCACCTTTGCAAAAAGGGAAGATACGCAGTATTTT,CASTFAKREDTQYF
NA,TRBJ2-7,TRBV9,many,TGTGCCAGCAGCCCCTTGGGTAGGGGGGTCTACGAGCAGTACTTC,CASSPLGRGVYEQYF
NA,TRBJ1-5,TRBV7-2,many,TGTGCCAGCAGCACCGACCGTCATGGGGAGAGCGGTCAGCCCCAGCATTTT,CASSTDRHGESGQPQHF
NA,TRBJ1-3,TRBV12-3/TRBV12-4,NA,TGTGCCAGCAGTTATGGGGGGCTCACTGGAAACACCATATATTTT,CASSYGGLTGNTIYF
NA,TRBJ1-5,TRBV6-1,many,TGTGCCAGCAGAAAAACAGGGTGGAATCAGCCCCAGCATTTT,CASRKTGWNQPQHF
TRBD2,TRBJ2-1,TRBV20-1,many,TGCAGTGCTATGACGCGGGGGGTACTATACAATGAGCAGTTCTTC,CSAMTRGVLYNEQFF
NA,TRBJ1-2,TRBV20-1,many,TGCAGTGCTAGTACTGCAGCGAGCTATGGCTACACCTTC,CSASTAASYGYTF
TRBD2,TRBJ2-7,TRBV6-1,many,TGTGCCAGCAGTGAACACGTCACTAGCGGGGAAGTCTACGAGCAGTACTTC,CASSEHVTSGEVYEQYF
NA,TRBJ1-1,TRBV12-3/TRBV12-4,many,TGTGCCAGCAGTTTAGCAGGGCTGGGGAACACTGAAGCTTTCTTT,CASSLAGLGNTEAFF
NA,TRBJ1-2,TRBV5-5,NA,TGTGCCAGCAGCTTGGATGGGACCTATGGCTACACCTTC,CASSLDGTYGYTF
NA,TRBJ1-1,TRBV20-1,many,TGCAGTGCCGACAGATTACCGTCAGGAATCCAAATTTTGAACACTGAAGCTTTCTTT,CSADRLPSGIQILNTEAFF
NA,TRBJ2-3,TRBV5-1,many,TGCGCCAGCAGCTTGACAGTTAGCACAGATACGCAGTATTTT,CASSLTVSTDTQYF
NA,TRBJ2-6,TRBV7-9,many,TGTGCCAGCAGCCCCAGGGGATGGGGGGGCTCTGGGGCCAACGTCCTGACTTTC,CASSPRGWGGSGANVLTF
NA,TRBJ1-4,TRBV5-1,many,TGCGCCAGCAGCTTGGAGGGGACGGATGAAAAACTGTTTTTT,CASSLEGTDEKLFF
TRBD1,TRBJ2-7,TRBV29-1,many,TGCAGCGTTGATGAGACAGGGACATACGAGCAGTACTTC,CSVDETGTYEQYF
NA,TRBJ2-3,TRBV9,many,TGTGCCAGCAGCGTATTCAGCACAGATACGCAGTATTTT,CASSVFSTDTQYF
NA,TRBJ2-3,TRBV5-1,many,TGCGCCAGCAGCCCGGATAGCACAGATACGCAGTATTTT,CASSPDSTDTQYF
TRBD1,TRBJ2-7,TRBV7-2,many,TGTGCCAGCAGCTTACGACAGGGTAACGAGCAGTACTTC,CASSLRQGNEQYF
NA,TRBJ2-2,TRBV5-1,many,TGCGCCAGCAGCGAACAGGTTAACACCGGGGAGCTGTTTTTT,CASSEQVNTGELFF
NA,TRBJ2-1,TRBV7-9,many,TGTGCCAGCAGCTTAAACAAAAATGAGCAGTTCTTC,CASSLNKNEQFF
NA,TRBJ1-6,TRBV6-5,many,TGTGCCAGCAGTTACTCGCTCAGGGAGGGTAGCTCCTATAATTCACCCCTCCACTTT,CASSYSLREGSSYNSPLHF
TRBD1,TRBJ2-2,TRBV2,many,TGTGCCAGCAGTGAAAACCCCGGACAGGGGATGTTTTTT,CASSENPGQGMFF
NA,TRBJ2-3,TRBV20-1,many,TGCAGTGCTAGAGATGTGGGGACAGATACGCAGTATTTT,CSARDVGTDTQYF
NA,TRBJ2-3,TRBV7-2,many,TGTGCCAGCAGCTTAAGGCCTACTACAGATACGCAGTATTTT,CASSLRPTTDTQYF
NA,TRBJ1-2,TRBV9,many,TGTGCCAGCAGTGAACGGGACATATATTATGGCTACACCTTC,CASSERDIYYGYTF
NA,TRBJ1-5,TRBV20-1,many,TGCAGTGCGCTGGTGGGGGGTGGATCGGGAGGGAATAGCAATCAGCCCCAGCATTTT,CSALVGGGSGGNSNQPQHF
NA,TRBJ2-7,TRBV5-1,many,TGCGCCAGCAGCTTGGAGGGCGTCTCCTACGAGCAGTACTTC,CASSLEGVSYEQYF